The 13 T cell receptor beta chains below were found in one sample sequenced in a study of T cells in Graves' hyperthyroidism and ophthalmopathy. Amplified TCR beta CDR3 regions came from RNA transcripts. The TCR CDR3 was amplified in a first-round RT-PCR using the HTBI primer set. TCRdb re-called the multiplex PCR reads through MiXCR, storing one row per CDR3 protein. Here the sample spans 550,000 to 700,000 distinct CDR3 sequences, 40% to 55% being singletons. Source material: peripheral blood or thyroid tissue (not recorded which). These receptors all come from an adult woman with Graves' disease, either hyperthyroidism or ophthalmopathy (not recorded which).

The V gene is TRBV5-1, the J gene TRBJ2-7; perhaps TRBD1 as D (5 bases). The V end was cut by 7 bases, the J end by 4 bases, with 12 bases between. This CDR3 contains 12 residues. Germline V gene sequence: CDR1 SGHRS, CDR2 YFSETQ. CDR3 region: CASQDDRYEQYF. The CDR3 DNA reads as TGCGCCAGCCAGGACGACAGATACGAGCAGTACTTC. Variable domain in full (rest from reference TRBV5-1 and TRBJ2-7): KAGVTQTPRYLIKTRGQQVTLSCSPISGHRSVSWYQQTPGQGLQFLFEYFSETQRNKGNFPGRFSGRQFSNSRSEMNVSTLELGDSALYLCASQDDRYEQYFGPGTRLTVT.

This clonotype was detected ten times or more. The chain uses TRBV4-1 and TRBJ2-5; no reliable D call. CDR1 MGHRA and CDR2 YSYEKL come from the germline V gene. V gave up 0 bases and J gave up 2 bases, with 13 bases separating them. CDR3 size: 16 residues. The CDR3 reads CASSQDGQPLQETQYF. CDR3 DNA sequence: TGCGCCAGCAGCCAAGATGGGCAGCCGCTACAAGAGACCCAGTACTTC.

This clonotype was seen many times. The chain couples TRBV18 to TRBJ1-2, with D perhaps TRBD1 (5 bases). The germline V and J ends were trimmed by 2 bases and 0 bases, with 7 bases remaining between them. The CDR3 covers 14 residues. The germline gives CDR1 KGHSH, CDR2 LQKENI. This CDR3 is CASSPDRANYGYTF. The CDR3 DNA reads as TGTGCCAGCTCACCAGACAGAGCTAACTATGGCTACACCTTC. The whole variable domain, remainder taken from reference TRBV18 and TRBJ1-2, is NAGVMQNPRHLVRRRGQEARLRCSPMKGHSHVYWYRQLPEEGLKFMVYLQKENIIDESGMPKERFSAEFPKEGPSILRIQQVVRGDSAAYFCASSPDRANYGYTFGSGTRLTVV.

The rearrangement links TRBV7-8 to TRBJ2-3, with 8 nucleotides matching TRBD2. The germline gives CDR1 SGHVS, CDR2 FQNEAQ. The ends lost 5 bases at V and 3 bases at J; junction bases unmatched: 16. CDR3 length: 18 amino acids. CDR3 DNA sequence: TGTGCCAGCAGCCCCCTCCCCGGGTTTAGCGGGAATACAGATACGCAGTATTTT. Translating it yields CASSPLPGFSGNTDTQYF.

The chain links TRBV10-3 to TRBJ1-3, with D perhaps matching TRBD1 (5 bases). This CDR3 spans 15 amino acids. Looked up from germline, CDR1 is ENHRY and CDR2 is SYGVKD. Trimming took off 5 bases at V and 9 bases at J, with 20 bases between the two ends. The CDR3 nucleotides are TGTGCCATCAGTCCCAGGGCCGGGATGAAGGTCACCATATATTTT. This gives the protein CAISPRAGMKVTIYF.

The chain uses TRBV7-9 and TRBJ1-5; D gene ambiguous. Trimming cost V 2 bases and J 7 bases, with 9 bases left between them. The CDR3 totals 13 residues. Germline V gene sequence: CDR1 SEHNR, CDR2 FQNEAQ (reference sequence). CDR3: CASSLTAGQPQHF. The DNA of the CDR3 is TGTGCCAGCAGCTTAACCGCTGGCCAGCCCCAGCATTTT.

The chain links TRBV7-8 to TRBJ2-2; D not certain. Trimming took 7 bases from V and 6 from J, leaving 15 bases between them. The CDR3 sequence is 14 residues long. Germline lookup yields CDR1 SGHVS and CDR2 FQNEAQ. The CDR3 nucleotides are TGTGCCAGCACCCTCCTTTTGGCTTCCGGGGAGCTGTTTTTT. Translated, it gives CASTLLLASGELFF.

This clonotype was recorded many times. The V and J genes are TRBV20-1 and TRBJ1-1; unclear D gene. Germline values: CDR1 DFQATT, CDR2 SNEGSKA (reference sequence). Between the trimmed V and J ends, which lost 3 bases and 8 bases, there was a span of 13 bases. This CDR3 region has 12 residues. The CDR3 sequence: CSASVGSTEAFF. For the CDR3, the DNA is TGCAGTGCTAGCGTGGGCAGTACCGAAGCTTTCTTT.

This clonotype was counted between two and nine times. The CDR3 region has the DNA TGTGCCAGCAGCTCCCCTAATCTAGACGAGCAGTACTTC. Its protein is CASSSPNLDEQYF. This chain connects TRBV7-2 to TRBJ2-7; D gene uncertain. This CDR3 is 13 amino acids long. Trimming pared 4 bases from V and 5 bases from J, leaving 12 bases between. The germline V gene encodes CDR1 SGHTA and CDR2 FQGNSA.

This rearrangement joins TRBV4-1 to TRBJ1-5, with D possibly matching TRBD1 (6 bases). V was clipped by 3 bases and J by 9 bases, with 24 bases between them. In germline, CDR1 is MGHRA, CDR2 YSYEKL. The CDR3 is made up of 17 amino acids. The CDR3 coding sequence is TGCGCCAGCAGCCAGATAGGTGGGACAAGGTCCTCCCGGCCCCAGCATTTT. This codes for CASSQIGGTRSSRPQHF.

The rearrangement joins TRBV10-2 to TRBJ1-5, with D possibly being TRBD1 (6 bases). The CDR3 spans 13 residues. The V end was cut by 1 base, the J end by 6 bases, with 7 bases between. Per the germline V gene, CDR1 is WSHSY and CDR2 is SAAADI. The CDR3 is CASSEWGAQPQHF. The CDR3 DNA follows: TGCGCCAGCAGTGAGTGGGGGGCTCAGCCCCAGCATTTT.

This chain joins TRBV11-2 and TRBJ2-3; 11 bases map to TRBD2. Germline-derived CDR1 and CDR2 are SGHAT and FQNNGV. The CDR3 totals 17 residues. The J segment lost 6 bases and the V segment lost 5 bases, leaving 13 bases of the junction unmatched. The CDR3 nucleotides read TGTGCCAGCAGCCGTCGACTAGCGGGGACCGCTGGGGATACGCAGTATTTT. It codes for CASSRRLAGTAGDTQYF.

This clonotype was observed a handful of times. The chain couples TRBV7-8 to TRBJ1-2; no clear D. Germline V gene sequence: CDR1 SGHVS, CDR2 FQNEAQ. This CDR3 has 13 residues. Trimming removed 3 bases from V and 6 bases from J, with 11 bases in between. CDR3 loop: CASSFSEVDGYTF. CDR3 nucleotides: TGTGCCAGCAGCTTTTCAGAAGTAGATGGCTACACCTTC.